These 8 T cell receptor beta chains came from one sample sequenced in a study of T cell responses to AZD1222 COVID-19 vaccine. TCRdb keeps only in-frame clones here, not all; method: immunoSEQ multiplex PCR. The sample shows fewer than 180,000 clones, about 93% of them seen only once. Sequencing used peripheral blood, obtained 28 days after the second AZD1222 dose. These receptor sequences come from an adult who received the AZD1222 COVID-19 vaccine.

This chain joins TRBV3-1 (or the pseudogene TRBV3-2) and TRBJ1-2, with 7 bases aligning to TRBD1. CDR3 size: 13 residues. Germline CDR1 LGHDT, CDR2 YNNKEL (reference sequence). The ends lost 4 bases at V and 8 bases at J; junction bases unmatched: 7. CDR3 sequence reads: CASSPDRDIGYTF. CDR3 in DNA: TGTGCCAGCAGCCCCGACAGGGATATCGGCTACACCTTC.

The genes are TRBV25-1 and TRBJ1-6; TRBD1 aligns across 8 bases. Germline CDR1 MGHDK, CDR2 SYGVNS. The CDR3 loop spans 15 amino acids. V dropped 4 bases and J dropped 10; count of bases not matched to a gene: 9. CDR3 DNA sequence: TGTGCCAGCAGTGGGGGGACAGGAAAGGTCTCACCCCTCCACTTT. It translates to CASSGGTGKVSPLHF. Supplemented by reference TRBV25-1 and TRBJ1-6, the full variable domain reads EADIYQTPRYLVIGTGKKITLECSQTMGHDKMYWYQQDPGMELHLIHYSYGVNSTEKGDLSSESTVSRIRTEHFPLTLESARPSHTSQYLCASSGGTGKVSPLHFGNGTRLTVT.

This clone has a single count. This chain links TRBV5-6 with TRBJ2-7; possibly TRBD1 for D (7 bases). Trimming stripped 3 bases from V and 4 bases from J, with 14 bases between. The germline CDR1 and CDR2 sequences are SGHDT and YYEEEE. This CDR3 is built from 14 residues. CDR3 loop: CASSSKGAGYEQYF. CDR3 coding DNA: TGTGCCAGCAGCTCGAAGGGGGCGGGGTACGAGCAGTACTTC.

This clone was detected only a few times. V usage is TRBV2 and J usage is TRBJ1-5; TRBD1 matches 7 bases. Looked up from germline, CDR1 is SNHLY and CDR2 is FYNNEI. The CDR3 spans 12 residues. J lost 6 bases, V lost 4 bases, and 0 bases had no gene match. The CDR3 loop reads CASSGDSQPQHF. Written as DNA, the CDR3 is TGTGCCAGCAGTGGGGACAGTCAGCCCCAGCATTTT. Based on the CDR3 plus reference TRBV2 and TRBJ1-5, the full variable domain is EPEVTQTPSHQVTQMGQEVILRCVPISNHLYFYWYRQILGQKVEFLVSFYNNEISEKSEIFDDQFSVERPDGSNFTLKIRSTKLEDSAMYFCASSGDSQPQHFGDGTRLSIL.

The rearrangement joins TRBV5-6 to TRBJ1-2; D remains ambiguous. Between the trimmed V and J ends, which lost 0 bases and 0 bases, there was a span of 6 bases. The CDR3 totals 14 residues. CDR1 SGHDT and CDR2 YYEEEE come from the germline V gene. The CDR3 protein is CASSLDRANYGYTF. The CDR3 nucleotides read TGTGCCAGCAGCTTGGACCGGGCTAACTATGGCTACACCTTC. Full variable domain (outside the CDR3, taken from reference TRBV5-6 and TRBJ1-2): DAGVTQSPTHLIKTRGQQVTLRCSPKSGHDTVSWYQQALGQGPQFIFQYYEEEERQRGNFPDRFSGHQFPNYSSELNVNALLLGDSALYLCASSLDRANYGYTFGSGTRLTVV.

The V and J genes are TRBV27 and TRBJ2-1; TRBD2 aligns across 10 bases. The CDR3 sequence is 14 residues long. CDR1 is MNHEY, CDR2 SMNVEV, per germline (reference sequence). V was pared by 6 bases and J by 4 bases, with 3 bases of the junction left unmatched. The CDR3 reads CASRGLATYNEQFF. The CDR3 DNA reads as TGTGCCAGCAGGGGACTAGCGACGTACAATGAGCAGTTCTTC.

In nucleotides, the CDR3 is TGTGCCAGTAGTCCAACGGGACAGGGATCGTATGGCTACACCTTC. Translation gives CASSPTGQGSYGYTF. V gene TRBV19 combines with J gene TRBJ1-2; 9 positions match TRBD1. Germline values: CDR1 LNHDA, CDR2 SQIVND (reference sequence). V was clipped by 5 bases and J by 5 bases; unmatched bases: 9. There are 15 residues in the CDR3. The variable domain in full, with the rest retrieved from reference TRBV19 and TRBJ1-2, is DGGITQSPKYLFRKEGQNVTLSCEQNLNHDAMYWYRQDPGQGLRLIYYSQIVNDFQKGDIAEGYSVSREKKESFPLTVTSAQKNPTAFYLCASSPTGQGSYGYTFGSGTRLTVV.

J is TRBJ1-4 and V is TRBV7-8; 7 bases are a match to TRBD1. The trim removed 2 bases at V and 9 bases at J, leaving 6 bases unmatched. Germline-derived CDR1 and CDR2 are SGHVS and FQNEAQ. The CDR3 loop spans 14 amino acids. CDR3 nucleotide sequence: TGTGCCAGCAGCTTATCCCGACAGGGACAAAAACTGTTTTTT. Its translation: CASSLSRQGQKLFF. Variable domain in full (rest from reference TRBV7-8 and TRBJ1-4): GAGVSQSPRYKVAKRGQDVALRCDPISGHVSLFWYQQALGQGPEFLTYFQNEAQLDKSGLPSDRFFAERPEGSVSTLKIQRTQQEDSAVYLCASSLSRQGQKLFFGSGTQLSVL.